These T cell receptor delta chains were read from a single sample in a study of gamma-delta T cells after stem cell transplantation. TCRdb applied CATT to the RT-PCR reads for clone calling. The table lists about 3,400 delta-chain clones, 16% of them singletons, with more than 11% in the top ten. The sequencing sample was made of gamma-delta T cells. These receptors all stem from a human donor. It is not recorded whose cells these are; they may come from a transplant donor. Both conserved end residues are part of each CDR3. The size entry is marked missing in some rows and otherwise reads once, few, many or a size class.

clone_size v_call cdr3_aa
- TRDV2 CACDNLLTGLLGDNYTDKLIF
- TRDV2 CACDTLYPTPGDKRYTDKLIF
few TRDV2 CACDSLLGDKVLDKLIF
few TRDV2 CACDTGGLGDTVGLHRSDKLIF
few TRDV2 CACDTVVGDPRTYGTSRTDKLIF
few TRDV2 CACDKVLGDTTYTDKLIF
- TRDV2 CACDTVLGEMRTDKLIF
- TRDV2 CACDGVGDTSDKLIF
medium-sized TRDV2 CACDTLGENTDKLIF
- TRDV2 CACDKLGESIPHGELIF
medium-sized TRDV2 CACDTMLLGDPPYTDKLIF
large TRDV2 CACDTLTGSDKLIF
medium-sized TRDV2 CACDVISPAGGSELPYTDKLIF